This TCR beta chain appears in the sequencing data of a study of blood T cell repertoires in COVID-19. At the level of the study: Acute and convalescent COVID-19 samples came from the United States, Italy and Spain.

TCRdb's table, derived via immunoSEQ multiplex PCR, lists solely in-frame clones and lacks some. The table includes under 100,000 clones, roughly 80% detected once. Germline loops: CDR1 SNHLY, CDR2 FYNNEI. CDR3 length equals 12 residues. V lost 8 bases, J lost 5 bases, and 10 bases lay in between. V is TRBV2 and J is TRBJ1-5; perhaps TRBD1 as D (6 bases). The receptor was isolated from a man at least 80 years old with active or convalescent COVID-19. Material for sequencing was peripheral blood. CDR3 nucleotides: TGTGCCAGCGGGACACCGGATCAGCCCCAGCATTTT. This encodes CASGTPDQPQHF.